These 21 T cell receptor beta chains were all obtained from the same sample, sequenced in a study of blood T cell repertoires in COVID-19. Only in-frame clones appear in the TCRdb table, and some are missing; sequencing was by immunoSEQ multiplex PCR. The table lists about 100,000 clones, just under 85% of them singletons. Sequenced input: peripheral blood. The receptors were gathered from a man aged 50 to 59 with active or convalescent COVID-19.

The chain recombines TRBV4-2 with TRBJ2-1; 7 bases are shared with TRBD2. Germline assignment: CDR1 LGHNA and CDR2 YNFKEQ. After removal of 5 bases from V and 3 bases from J, the junction contained 13 bases not matched to a gene. The CDR3 consists of 17 residues. The CDR3 DNA reads as TGTGCCAGCAGCGAGGCGGGACTACAAACCCACTACAATGAGCAGTTCTTC. This encodes CASSEAGLQTHYNEQFF.

The V and J genes are TRBV19 and TRBJ2-3; a possible D gene is TRBD2 (6 bases). V lost 6 bases and J lost 2, with 15 bases in between. Germline lookup yields CDR1 LNHDA and CDR2 SQIVND (reference sequence). This CDR3 contains 15 residues. The CDR3 reads CASRGPGDLTDTQYF. The CDR3 DNA sequence: TGTGCCAGTAGGGGCCCGGGAGATCTCACAGATACGCAGTATTTT.

This chain connects TRBV30 to TRBJ1-6, with 7 bases lining up with TRBD1. This CDR3 is 16 amino acids long. Germline CDR1 GTSNPN, CDR2 SVGIG (reference sequence). The ends lost 1 base at V and 7 bases at J; junction bases unmatched: 10. CDR3 bases: TGTGCCTGGAGTGCAACAGGGGTTCCGGGGAATTCACCCCTCCACTTT. It encodes CAWSATGVPGNSPLHF.

This clone has a count of ten or more. This chain joins TRBV27 and TRBJ2-7; the match to TRBD1 covers 7 bases. From germline, CDR1 is MNHEY and CDR2 SMNVEV (reference sequence). This CDR3 comprises 14 residues. J lost 6 bases, V lost 5 bases, and 10 bases had no gene match. This chain's CDR3 is CASSLTGVGAEQYF. CDR3 DNA sequence: TGTGCCAGCAGTCTAACAGGGGTAGGGGCCGAGCAGTACTTC.

The rearrangement links TRBV24-1 to TRBJ2-1; maybe TRBD1 (5 bases). V was shortened by 4 bases and J by 9 bases, with 9 bases between the two germline ends. This CDR3 has 12 residues. Germline V gene lookup returns CDR1 KGHDR and CDR2 SFDVKD. This CDR3 reads CATSDPGFEQFF. DNA of the CDR3: TGTGCCACCAGTGACCCAGGGTTTGAGCAGTTCTTC.

This chain connects TRBV10-1 to TRBJ2-5; a weak D match, TRBD2 (5 bases). The germline CDR1 and CDR2 sequences are WNHNN and SYGVQD (reference sequence). Trimming shortened V by 0 bases and J by 5 bases, and 10 bases separated the two germline ends. CDR3 length: 14 amino acids. The CDR3 region is CASSESRTGETQYF. CDR3 bases: TGCGCCAGCAGTGAGTCTCGCACGGGGGAGACCCAGTACTTC.

This chain links TRBV19 with TRBJ2-5; 7 bases align to TRBD1. The CDR3 has 11 residues. V shed 10 bases, J shed 9 bases, and the junction held 8 bases outside the gene matches. CDR1 and CDR2 from the germline V gene are LNHDA and SQIVND (reference sequence). The CDR3 DNA follows: TGTGCCACCGGGCCTACAGGGGCCCAGTACTTC. This encodes CATGPTGAQYF. Using reference TRBV19 and TRBJ2-5 for the parts outside the CDR3, the full variable domain is DGGITQSPKYLFRKEGQNVTLSCEQNLNHDAMYWYRQDPGQGLRLIYYSQIVNDFQKGDIAEGYSVSREKKESFPLTVTSAQKNPTAFYLCATGPTGAQYFGPGTRLLVL.

This chain joins TRBV12-3 or TRBV12-4 and TRBJ2-6; weak D call: TRBD2 (5 bases). V lost 8 bases to trimming and J lost 1 base, with 6 bases between them. This CDR3 is 13 amino acids long. In DNA, the CDR3 is TGTGCCAGCCAGCGGTCTGGGGCCAACGTCCTGACTTTC. Translation gives CASQRSGANVLTF.

J is TRBJ2-7 and V is TRBV11-3; the D gene is possibly TRBD2 (6 bases). Germline V gives CDR1 SGHNT, CDR2 YENEEA. The length of the CDR3 is 15 residues. Trimming cost V 1 base and J 3 bases, with 13 bases left between them. In DNA form, the CDR3 reads TGTGCCAGCAGCTTAGGGTCCCGGGGGATCTACGAGCAGTACTTC. Its translation is CASSLGSRGIYEQYF. The whole variable domain, filled in from reference TRBV11-3 and TRBJ2-7, reads EAGVVQSPRYKIIEKKQPVAFWCNPISGHNTLYWYLQNLGQGPELLIRYENEEAVDDSQLPKDRFSAERLKGVDSTLKIQPAELGDSAVYLCASSLGSRGIYEQYFGPGTRLTVT.

CDR3 loop: CSVERLAEETQYF. The CDR3, as DNA: TGCAGCGTTGAACGGCTAGCGGAAGAGACCCAGTACTTC. The chain employs TRBV29-1 and TRBJ2-5; the match to TRBD2 covers 7 bases. V was clipped by 2 bases and J by 3 bases; unmatched bases: 3. CDR1 and CDR2 from the germline V gene are SQVTM and ANQGSEA. CDR3 length: 13 amino acids.

This chain connects TRBV25-1 to TRBJ1-4; 9 nucleotides align to TRBD1. The CDR3 spans 17 residues. Germline V gene data show CDR1 as MGHDK and CDR2 as SYGVNS. V lost 2 bases and J lost 2; bases outside the gene matches: 6. CDR3 nucleotide sequence: TGTGCCAGCAGTGAAAGTGGGACAGGGAAGACTAATGAAAAACTGTTTTTT. This encodes CASSESGTGKTNEKLFF.

The chain is built from TRBV7-2 and TRBJ1-4, with D perhaps matching TRBD1 (5 bases). Germline values: CDR1 SGHTA, CDR2 FQGNSA. CDR3 size: 13 residues. V shed 5 bases and J shed 6 bases, with 10 bases lying between them. The CDR3 loop is CASSRGADEKLFF. Here the CDR3 DNA reads TGTGCCAGCAGCCGCGGGGCGGATGAAAAACTGTTTTTT.

This chain joins TRBV13 and TRBJ2-7; D is possibly TRBD2 (5 bases). The CDR3 is 13 residues long. Germline lookup yields CDR1 PRHDT and CDR2 FYEKMQ (reference sequence). V lost 2 bases, J lost 2 bases, and 7 bases lay in between. The CDR3 loop reads CASSLPGTYEQYF. CDR3 sequence (DNA): TGTGCCAGCAGCTTACCGGGGACCTACGAGCAGTACTTC.

The genes are TRBV27 and TRBJ2-7; 11 bases align to TRBD2. J gave up 8 bases and V 3 bases, and 9 bases lay outside the gene matches. Per the germline V gene, CDR1 is MNHEY and CDR2 is SMNVEV (reference sequence). CDR3 length: 15 amino acids. CDR3 region: CASSFSTGTSGKQYF. The CDR3, as DNA: TGTGCCAGCAGTTTTTCTACCGGGACTAGCGGCAAGCAGTACTTC.

This rearrangement joins TRBV24-1 to TRBJ1-2; a possible D gene is TRBD1 (6 bases). Trimming shortened V by 4 bases and J by 7 bases, and 9 bases separated the two germline ends. CDR3 length: 12 amino acids. Per germline, CDR1 KGHDR and CDR2 SFDVKD. The CDR3 is CATSDRGTGYTF. The CDR3 DNA sequence: TGTGCCACCAGTGACAGGGGTACTGGCTACACCTTC.

The chain carries TRBV6-5 and TRBJ1-2; D perhaps matches TRBD1 (5 bases). Per the germline V gene, CDR1 is MNHEY and CDR2 is SVGAGI. The CDR3 is 13 residues long. With 2 bases removed from V and 6 bases from J, the gap between germline ends came to 10 bases. In DNA form, the CDR3 reads TGTGCCAGCAGTTACGGGGGGAGCGATGGCTACACCTTC. Translating it yields CASSYGGSDGYTF.

The chain has TRBV5-1 and TRBJ2-1; TRBD2 aligns across 7 bases. The CDR3 runs to 15 residues. Germline V gene sequence: CDR1 SGHRS, CDR2 YFSETQ. Trimming removed 4 bases from V and 10 bases from J; junction bases left unmatched: 14. The CDR3 loop is CASSLFEAGVGEQFF. CDR3 DNA: TGCGCCAGCAGCCTGTTTGAGGCGGGGGTTGGAGAGCAGTTCTTC.

The CDR3 region has the DNA TGTGCCAGCACCCCCAGTTCTAGCGGGACCTACGAGCAGTACTTC. Encoded protein: CASTPSSSGTYEQYF. V usage is TRBV28 and J usage is TRBJ2-7; 9 nucleotides agree with TRBD2. J gave up 2 bases and V 7 bases, and 9 bases lay outside the gene matches. The CDR3 runs 15 residues. Germline V lookup: CDR1 MDHEN, CDR2 SYDVKM. Variable domain in full (rest from reference TRBV28 and TRBJ2-7): DVKVTQSSRYLVKRTGEKVFLECVQDMDHENMFWYRQDPGLGLRLIYFSYDVKMKEKGDIPEGYSVSREKKERFSLILESASTNQTSMYLCASTPSSSGTYEQYFGPGTRLTVT.

The V gene is TRBV7-8, the J gene TRBJ1-1, with TRBD1 as a possible D gene (6 bases). The CDR3 contains 15 residues. Looked up from germline, CDR1 is SGHVS and CDR2 is FQNEAQ. V was shortened by 0 bases and J by 4 bases, with 12 bases between the two germline ends. CDR3 sequence (DNA): TGTGCCAGCAGCTTAGCGTCAGGGGCCAGCACTGAAGCTTTCTTT. Translated: CASSLASGASTEAFF.

The rearrangement joins TRBV6-5 to TRBJ2-7, with TRBD1 matching over 9 bases. Trimming removed 5 bases from V and 3 bases from J; junction bases left unmatched: 8. This CDR3 has 15 amino acids. CDR1 MNHEY and CDR2 SVGAGI come from the germline V gene. The CDR3 DNA follows: TGTGCCAGCAGTAAGGGACAGGGTTTACTCTACGAGCAGTACTTC. Amino acid sequence: CASSKGQGLLYEQYF.

The chain combines TRBV11-3 with TRBJ2-6, with a weak D call TRBD1 (6 bases). The CDR3 runs 18 residues. The V end lost 5 bases, the J end lost 1 base, and 18 bases lay between the germline ends. Germline CDR1 is SGHNT and CDR2 is YENEEA. The CDR3 coding sequence is TGTGCCAGCAGCCCCACTCCGGGACACCAGTCTGGGGCCAACGTCCTGACTTTC. Protein sequence: CASSPTPGHQSGANVLTF.